This T cell receptor (beta chain) was retrieved from a study of T cells after yellow fever vaccination. The V gene lost 6 bases and the J gene lost 5 bases, with 15 bases spanning the gap. Looked up from germline, CDR1 is SGHRS and CDR2 is YFSETQ. The length of the CDR3 is 14 residues. TCRdb processed the 5' RACE reads anew with MiXCR; each CDR3 protein has one entry. The sample includes 95,000 to 100,000 distinct CDR3 sequences, about 6% seen only once; the top ten take under 50%. This clonotype was counted a few times. The antigen remains unidentified. Study findings and constraints: Bulk-population clonotypes that are abundant could appear as contaminants in FACS-sorted repertoires.

The V and J genes are TRBV5-1 and TRBJ2-1; D is possibly TRBD1 (6 bases). The sample in question was CD8+ T cells sorted from PBMCs, obtained 10 days after the yellow fever booster vaccination. The clonotype originates from a man between 18 and 29 years old who received the YFV17D yellow fever vaccine. The CDR3 sequence: CASNWSPGDNEQFF. The CDR3 coding sequence is TGCGCCAGCAACTGGTCCCCAGGGGACAATGAGCAGTTCTTC.